A selection of T cell receptor beta chains follows, all from one sample in a study of T-cell memory formation after mild COVID-19. From the 5' RACE reads, TCRdb called clonotypes with MiXCR, one entry per CDR3 protein. There are 250,000 to 400,000 distinct CDR3 sequences in the sample; about 13% occur only once, and 21% lies in the top ten. Material: PBMCs or a T cell subset sorted from them (not recorded which). The receptors originated from a man between 18 and 35 years old who had mild COVID-19 (a few samples of this study predate the infection). Cell type and time point are not known. CDR3s include the opening cysteine and the closing phenylalanine or tryptophan. D genes are given only for firm matches. Clone size is not always given. Where it is, it says once, few, many or a class for expanded clones.

v_gene	abundance	d_gene	j_gene	CDR3nt	CDR3aa
TRBV5-1	.	TRBD2	TRBJ2-5	TGCGCCAGCAGCTTGGTAGCGGGGCAGCAAGAGACCCAGTACTTC	CASSLVAGQQETQYF
TRBV6-1	many	TRBD1	TRBJ2-2	TGTGCCAGCAGTGCGATAACAGGGGGCGTCAATTACGGGGAGCTGTTTTTT	CASSAITGGVNYGELFF
TRBV27	few	.	TRBJ2-5	TGTGCCAGCAGTTTTGGCGGGGCTACACAAGAGACCCAGTACTTC	CASSFGGATQETQYF
TRBV7-6	.	.	TRBJ2-7	TGTGCCAGCAGCCCCAGGCGGCGAGGGTACGAGCAGTACTTC	CASSPRRRGYEQYF
TRBV12-3/TRBV12-4	few	.	TRBJ1-6	TGTGCCAGCAGTACCTGGGACCTCTCGTCACCCCTCCACTTT	CASSTWDLSSPLHF
TRBV9	.	.	TRBJ1-1	TGTGCCAGCAGCGTAGCGGGGGCAGGGGACACTGAAGCTTTCTTT	CASSVAGAGDTEAFF
TRBV7-3	many	.	TRBJ2-1	TGTGCCAGCAGCTTCTCCCGGAATGAGCAGTTCTTC	CASSFSRNEQFF
TRBV5-1	.	.	TRBJ2-2	TGCGCCAGCAGCTTGGCCGAAAGGGTTGGGATCGGGGAGCTGTTTTTT	CASSLAERVGIGELFF
TRBV5-6	.	.	TRBJ2-5	TGTGCCAGCGCCGAAAATCGGGGTCAAGAGACCCAGTACTTC	CASAENRGQETQYF
TRBV9	.	.	TRBJ2-2	TGTGCCAGCAGCGTAGGCCCGGGGCCCTCCACCGGGGAGCTGTTTTTT	CASSVGPGPSTGELFF
TRBV6-5	.	.	TRBJ2-5	TGTGCCAGCAGGCCACGAAGGACTTTGGAGACCCAGTACTTC	CASRPRRTLETQYF
TRBV12-3/TRBV12-4	.	.	TRBJ2-7	TGTGCCAGCAGTTCCGGGACTGGACCTTACGAGCAGTACTTC	CASSSGTGPYEQYF
TRBV3-1	.	.	TRBJ2-1	TGTGCCAGCAGCCATAACTCGGGCTACAATGAGCAGTTCTTC	CASSHNSGYNEQFF
TRBV7-2	few	TRBD1	TRBJ1-5	TGTGCCAGCCACACAGGGGTTGGACAGCCCCAGCATTTT	CASHTGVGQPQHF
TRBV4-2	many	.	TRBJ1-1	TGTGCCAGCAGCCAAGATTGGGTGAACACTGAAGCTTTCTTT	CASSQDWVNTEAFF
TRBV6-5	.	.	TRBJ2-3	TGTGCCAGCAGTTACGGACGGTCAGATACGCAGTATTTT	CASSYGRSDTQYF
TRBV10-3	.	TRBD2	TRBJ2-1	TGTGCCATCAGCCTGGGGGGGACCCTAGACAATGAGCAGTTCTTC	CAISLGGTLDNEQFF
TRBV10-1	few	TRBD1	TRBJ2-3	TGCGCCAGCAGTGATGGACAGGGCACAGATACGCAGTATTTT	CASSDGQGTDTQYF
TRBV6-5	.	.	TRBJ1-6	TGTGCCAGCAGTTACTCAGAGGATGGGGGTTCACCCCTCCACTTT	CASSYSEDGGSPLHF
TRBV7-9	many	TRBD2	TRBJ2-3	TGTGCCAGCAGCTTATCAAGCGGGGGGTACACAGATACGCAGTATTTT	CASSLSSGGYTDTQYF
TRBV13	.	.	TRBJ2-7	TGTGCCAGCAGCCTCAGTTGGCAGGGTGACTACGAGCAGTACTTC	CASSLSWQGDYEQYF
TRBV5-1	.	.	TRBJ2-5	TGCGCCAGCAGCTGGGGGGGCGGTAAAGAGACCCAGTACTTC	CASSWGGGKETQYF
TRBV4-1	few	.	TRBJ1-5	TGCGCCAGCAGCCCCGAGGGGCCCGGGAATCAGCCCCAGCATTTT	CASSPEGPGNQPQHF
TRBV29-1	many	TRBD1	TRBJ1-2	TGCAGCGTAGATGGACAGGGGGAGTTCTATGGCTACACCTTC	CSVDGQGEFYGYTF
TRBV30	.	.	TRBJ2-2	TGTGCCTGGAGTCAGCGAGGGTCCTACACCGGGGAGCTGTTTTTT	CAWSQRGSYTGELFF
TRBV27	many	TRBD2	TRBJ2-7	TGTGCCAGCAGCCTTGGGACTAGCGGGGTGTACGAGCAGTACTTC	CASSLGTSGVYEQYF
TRBV10-3	few	TRBD1	TRBJ2-7	TGTGCCATCAGTGGAAGGGACAGCTACGAGCAGTACTTC	CAISGRDSYEQYF
TRBV5-1	few	TRBD1	TRBJ1-1	TGCGCCAGCAGCCCGAATCCCACAGGGGACGCATCGAACACTGAAGCTTTCTTT	CASSPNPTGDASNTEAFF
TRBV4-3	.	.	TRBJ2-1	TGCGCCAGCAGCCAAGAAGTGGTGGGGGCCAGTGAGCAGTTCTTC	CASSQEVVGASEQFF
TRBV5-1	.	.	TRBJ1-1	TGCGCCAGCAGGGACTTACAGGGAAGTGCTGAAGCTTTCTTT	CASRDLQGSAEAFF
TRBV5-1	.	.	TRBJ1-2	TGCGCCAGCAGCTTGGCAGGGATCGGCTATGGCTACACCTTC	CASSLAGIGYGYTF
TRBV11-2	once	TRBD2	TRBJ2-3	TGTGCCAGCAGTTGGGGACGAGCGGGGGATACGCAGTATTTT	CASSWGRAGDTQYF
TRBV4-1	few	.	TRBJ2-5	TGCGCCAGCAGCCAAGGGATTACCGGGGTAACCTCGGAGACCCAGTACTTC	CASSQGITGVTSETQYF
TRBV5-1	.	.	TRBJ2-1	TGCGCCAGCAGCTTGGAAGGGATTGAGCAGTTCTTC	CASSLEGIEQFF
TRBV7-2	.	TRBD2	TRBJ2-2	TGTGCCAGCAGCAGATTCCGGGGGGGTAACACCGGGGAGCTGTTTTTT	CASSRFRGGNTGELFF
TRBV20-1	.	.	TRBJ2-5	TGCAGTGCTAGAGCCCCACCCTCAGAGACCCAGTACTTC	CSARAPPSETQYF
TRBV5-1	few	.	TRBJ2-3	TGCGCCAGCAGCTTCTCCCAGCGCACCACAGATACGCAGTATTTT	CASSFSQRTTDTQYF
TRBV4-1	.	.	TRBJ2-7	TGCGCCAGCAGCCCGGCCGGGACGGGGAGCTCCTACGAGCAGTACTTC	CASSPAGTGSSYEQYF
TRBV29-1	.	.	TRBJ2-1	TGCAGCGTTGTAACGGGTAATGAGCAGTTCTTC	CSVVTGNEQFF
TRBV20-1	few	TRBD2	TRBJ2-5	TGCAGTGCTAACGCTCAGAGCGGGGTCGAGACCCAGTACTTC	CSANAQSGVETQYF
TRBV18	.	.	TRBJ2-3	TGTGCCAGCTCACCACTCACTGAAGCAGATACGCAGTATTTT	CASSPLTEADTQYF
TRBV7-9	.	TRBD1	TRBJ1-1	TGTGCCAGCAGCTCAGACAGGGAGGGGGCTGAAGCTTTCTTT	CASSSDREGAEAFF
TRBV5-1	few	.	TRBJ1-3	TGCGCCAGCAGCTTGGGCTTAGCAGGCGTCAGCTCTGGAAACACCATATATTTT	CASSLGLAGVSSGNTIYF
TRBV4-1	.	TRBD1	TRBJ1-2	TGCGCCAGCAGCCAAGATCAGGGGGCAGGGAGGCGAAGTTATTGGTATGGCTACACCTTC	CASSQDQGAGRRSYWYGYTF
TRBV7-2	few	.	TRBJ2-1	TGTGCCAGCAGCCGAGACACTCTCTCCTACAATGAGCAGTTCTTC	CASSRDTLSYNEQFF
TRBV7-2	few	.	TRBJ2-5	TGTGCCAGCAGCTCACTGACAGTTCAGGGGACCCAGTACTTC	CASSSLTVQGTQYF
TRBV10-2	.	.	TRBJ2-3	TGCGCCACCAGTACAGGGTTCGCAGATACGCAGTATTTT	CATSTGFADTQYF
TRBV4-2	.	.	TRBJ1-1	TGTGCCAGCAGCCTCTACATCCAGCAGGAACCTTTCTTT	CASSLYIQQEPFF